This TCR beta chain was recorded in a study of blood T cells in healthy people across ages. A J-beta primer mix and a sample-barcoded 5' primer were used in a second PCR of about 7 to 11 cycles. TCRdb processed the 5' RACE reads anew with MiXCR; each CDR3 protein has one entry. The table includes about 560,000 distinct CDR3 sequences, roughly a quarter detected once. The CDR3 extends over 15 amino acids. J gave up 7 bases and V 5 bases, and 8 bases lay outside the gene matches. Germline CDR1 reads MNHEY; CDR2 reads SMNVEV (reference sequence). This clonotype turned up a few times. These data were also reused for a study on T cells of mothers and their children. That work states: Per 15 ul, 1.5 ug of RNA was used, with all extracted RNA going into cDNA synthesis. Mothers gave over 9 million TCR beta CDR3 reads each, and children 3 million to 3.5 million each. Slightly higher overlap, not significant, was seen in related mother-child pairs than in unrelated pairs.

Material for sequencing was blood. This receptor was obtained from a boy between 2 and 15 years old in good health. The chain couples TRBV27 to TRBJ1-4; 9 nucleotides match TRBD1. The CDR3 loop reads CASSPVTGGGEKLFF. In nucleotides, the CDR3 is TGTGCCAGCAGTCCGGTGACAGGGGGTGGTGAAAAACTGTTTTTT.